The source of this TCR beta chain is a study of blood T cell repertoires in COVID-19. Study context: The United States, Italy and Spain supplied acute and convalescent COVID-19 samples. T cells, B-cell-depleted T cells, or PBMCs provided the cDNA or gDNA that served as material.

In the authors' methods: Amplified reference gene primers provided the basis for estimating nucleated cell counts. Produced via immunoSEQ multiplex PCR; TCRdb's table is partial and in-frame only. The DNA was the basis for D and trimming; V, J and clone size are from that table. The sample carries roughly 110,000 clones, approximately 80% recorded once. CDR1 and CDR2 (germline): MDHEN, SYDVKM. The CDR3 runs to 12 residues. Trimming took off 6 bases at V and 1 base at J, with 6 bases between the two ends. This clonotype was obtained from a woman in her sixties or seventies with acute or convalescent COVID-19. The gene calls are TRBV28 and TRBJ1-1; D is unresolved. The sequencing sample was made of peripheral blood. In nucleotides, the CDR3 is TGTGCCAGCAGCGGGGAGAACACTGAAGCTTTCTTT. Translation: CASSGENTEAFF.